This TCR beta chain was observed in a study of T cell changes during pregnancy in multiple sclerosis. Germline V gene data show CDR1 as MDHEN and CDR2 as SYDVKM. CDR3 size: 15 residues. With 0 bases removed from V and 5 bases from J, the gap between germline ends came to 10 bases. The assay was immunoSEQ multiplex PCR, and TCRdb's table has in-frame clones only and misses some. The table has under 50,000 clones, over 85% seen once; the top ten hold roughly 0.69%. The chain joins TRBV28 to TRBJ1-4; no clear D gene. Sample: CD4+ T cells from peripheral blood mononuclear cells, taken in the first trimester of pregnancy. This receptor was taken from a female donor with multiple sclerosis, enrolled in a pregnancy study. The CDR3 bases are TGTGCCAGCAGTTTATGGCGGATTCGAAATGAAAAACTGTTTTTT. Translated: CASSLWRIRNEKLFF. Looking up the rest from reference TRBV28 and TRBJ1-4 gives the full variable domain: DVKVTQSSRYLVKRTGEKVFLECVQDMDHENMFWYRQDPGLGLRLIYFSYDVKMKEKGDIPEGYSVSREKKERFSLILESASTNQTSMYLCASSLWRIRNEKLFFGSGTQLSVL.